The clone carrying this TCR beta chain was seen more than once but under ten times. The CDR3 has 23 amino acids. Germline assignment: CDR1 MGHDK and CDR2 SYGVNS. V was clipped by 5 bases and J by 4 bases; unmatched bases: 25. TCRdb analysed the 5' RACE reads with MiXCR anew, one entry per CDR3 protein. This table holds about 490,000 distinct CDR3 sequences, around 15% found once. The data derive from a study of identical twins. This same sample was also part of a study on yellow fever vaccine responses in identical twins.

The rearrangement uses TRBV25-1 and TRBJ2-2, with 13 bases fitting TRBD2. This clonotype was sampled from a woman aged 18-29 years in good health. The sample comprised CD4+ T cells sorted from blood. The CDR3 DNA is TGTGCCAGCAGTCTCAGGAAGACAGGGTGGGGACTAGCGGGAACCCGCGGCACCGGGGAGCTGTTTTTT. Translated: CASSLRKTGWGLAGTRGTGELFF.